These 20 T cell receptor beta chains share one sample of origin, sequenced in a study of T cells in Graves' hyperthyroidism and ophthalmopathy (dated by TCRdb to between 2018 and 2020). Library method: multiplex PCR. TCRdb names Illumina HiSeq 2000 as the instrument used. TCR beta CDR3 regions were amplified from RNA transcripts. The first round of RT-PCR for the TCR CDR3 was performed with the HTBI primer set and the Qiagen OneStep RT-PCR kit. The public reads were quality trimmed at Q25 with fastp and then assembled into clones with MiXCR by TCRdb, keeping productive beta chains. Rows matching on CDR3 protein sequence are summarized as one entry with the most common DNA and genes. For this sample the table gives approximately 610,000 distinct CDR3 sequences, of which 16% were detected only once. The ten largest clones add up to around 19% of the sample. Sequencing was carried out using blood. These receptors all come from a woman under 30 with Graves' hyperthyroidism.

This clonotype was seen only a few times. The junction does not match germline at one end; this may be a read error. The chain carries TRBV3-1 and TRBJ2-5; TRBD1 agrees at 7 bases. CDR3 size: 14 residues. Germline V gene lookup returns CDR1 LGHDT and CDR2 YNNKEL (reference sequence). In DNA form, the CDR3 reads TGTGCCAGCAGCCTCCGGGACAGCCAAGGGACCCAGTACTTC. It is translated as CASSLRDSQGTQYF.

V usage is TRBV28 and J usage is TRBJ2-1; 14 bases agree with TRBD2. V dropped 4 bases and J dropped 10; count of bases not matched to a gene: 6. In germline, CDR1 is MDHEN, CDR2 SYDVKM. The CDR3 covers 15 residues. The CDR3 DNA is TGTGCCAGCAGTTCCCCGGGACTAGCGGGAGAGGAGCAGTTCTTC. Translation: CASSSPGLAGEEQFF.

The V and J genes are TRBV28 and TRBJ2-2; D not resolved. V dropped 4 bases and J dropped 1 base, with 4 bases sitting between them. From germline, CDR1 is MDHEN and CDR2 SYDVKM. The CDR3 totals 13 residues. This CDR3 reads CASSSLNTGELFF. The CDR3 region has the DNA TGTGCCAGCAGTTCGTTGAACACCGGGGAGCTGTTTTTT.

This clonotype was counted many times. CDR3 sequence reads: CASSAPGLAGFNEQFF. The DNA of the CDR3 is TGTGCCAGCAGTGCACCGGGACTAGCGGGTTTCAATGAGCAGTTCTTC. The chain has TRBV12-3 or TRBV12-4 and TRBJ2-1, with 12 bases that match TRBD2. The CDR3 totals 16 residues. The V gene end was trimmed by 5 bases and the J gene end by 6 bases; junction bases not matched to a gene: 8.

In its sample, this clonotype was seen once. The gene calls are TRBV9 and TRBJ2-2, with D maybe TRBD1 (6 bases). The CDR3 totals 15 residues. Looked up from germline, CDR1 is SGDLS and CDR2 is YYNGEE. The germline V and J ends were trimmed by 2 bases and 2 bases, with 10 bases remaining between them. The DNA for the CDR3 is TGTGCCAGCAGCGTGAGGACAGTTAACACCGGGGAGCTGTTTTTT. Translating it yields CASSVRTVNTGELFF.

This clonotype turned up a few times. The genes are TRBV6-1 and TRBJ2-4; 10 bases map to TRBD1. This CDR3 spans 14 amino acids. The V gene's germline CDR1 is MNHNS and CDR2 SASEGT. The trim removed 2 bases at V and 8 bases at J, leaving 3 bases unmatched. This CDR3 reads CASSESTGGHIQYF. DNA of the CDR3: TGTGCCAGCAGTGAATCGACAGGGGGCCACATTCAGTACTTC.

The V and J genes are TRBV7-6 and TRBJ2-3; 14 bases match TRBD2. The germline V gene has CDR1 SGHVS and CDR2 FNYEAQ. This CDR3 comprises 16 residues. V lost 5 bases and J lost 4; bases outside the gene matches: 5. The CDR3 reads CASSIRTSGGPDTQYF. DNA of the CDR3: TGTGCCAGCAGCATAAGGACTAGCGGGGGGCCAGATACGCAGTATTTT.

The table lists this clonotype with a few counts. The V gene is TRBV4-3, the J gene TRBJ2-7; 7 nucleotides align to TRBD2. The CDR3 covers 14 residues. Germline trimming cut 5 bases from V and 1 base from J; bases unmatched to any gene: 5. Germline V gene data show CDR1 as LGHNA and CDR2 as YSLEER. This chain's CDR3 is CASSSAGNSYEQYF. The DNA of the CDR3 is TGCGCCAGCAGCTCAGCGGGGAATTCCTACGAGCAGTACTTC.

This chain connects TRBV3-1 to TRBJ2-1; D might be TRBD2 (5 bases). V lost 3 bases, J lost 0 bases, and 24 bases lay in between. The CDR3 is made up of 20 amino acids. The germline V gene encodes CDR1 LGHDT and CDR2 YNNKEL (reference sequence). The CDR3 protein is CASSHPQLESFGVSYNEQFF. The CDR3 bases are TGTGCCAGCAGCCACCCACAACTAGAGTCGTTTGGAGTCTCCTACAATGAGCAGTTCTTC.

This clonotype was counted ten times or more. The chain employs TRBV18 and TRBJ2-1, with 14 nucleotides matching TRBD2. Unmatched junction bases numbered 10, after V lost 7 bases and J lost 8 bases. The CDR3 covers 16 residues. Germline CDR1 reads KGHSH; CDR2 reads LQKENI. The CDR3 protein is CASYTGTSGSWDEQFF. CDR3 bases: TGTGCCAGCTACACCGGGACTAGCGGGAGCTGGGATGAGCAGTTCTTC.

The chain joins TRBV6-9 to TRBJ1-5; the D gene is possibly TRBD1 (5 bases). Germline V gene sequence: CDR1 MNHGY, CDR2 SVAAGI. The CDR3 is 14 amino acids. V was pared by 3 bases and J by 6 bases, with 12 bases between. The CDR3 here is CASSYSRASQPQHF. DNA for the CDR3: TGTGCCAGCAGTTACAGCAGGGCCAGTCAGCCCCAGCATTTT.

This clonotype was counted at least ten times. This chain connects TRBV27 to TRBJ2-1; 11 nucleotides line up with TRBD2. The germline V gene has CDR1 MNHEY and CDR2 SMNVEV (reference sequence). This CDR3 contains 16 residues. V lost 4 bases and J lost 8; bases outside the gene matches: 10. CDR3 loop: CASSSLIAGGPHEQFF. The CDR3 bases are TGTGCCAGCAGTTCCCTTATAGCGGGAGGGCCCCATGAGCAGTTCTTC.

This chain connects TRBV19 to TRBJ1-3; D is uncertain. The CDR3 length is 13 residues. CDR1 and CDR2 (germline): LNHDA, SQIVND (reference sequence). V lost 7 bases to trimming and J lost 2 bases, with 9 bases between them. The CDR3 sequence: CASNRVAGNTIYF. The CDR3 DNA reads as TGTGCCAGTAACAGAGTAGCTGGAAACACCATATATTTT.

This clonotype was detected many times. This chain joins TRBV19 and TRBJ2-7, with 12 bases that match TRBD1. This CDR3 contains 17 residues. With 1 base clipped from V and 1 base from J, the junction kept 5 bases outside the gene matches. The germline CDR1 and CDR2 sequences are LNHDA and SQIVND (reference sequence). This CDR3 is CASSIASGQGASYEQYF. DNA for the CDR3: TGTGCCAGTAGTATAGCCTCGGGACAGGGGGCATCCTACGAGCAGTACTTC.

A remark on this clonotype: One end of the junction varies from germline; a read error may be responsible. The rearrangement uses TRBV11-2 and TRBJ2-1; the D is unclear. Per the germline V gene, CDR1 is SGHAT and CDR2 is FQNNGV. This CDR3 has 14 amino acids. Written as DNA, the CDR3 is TGTGCCAGCAGCTTAGATAGCCAGTACAATAAGCAGTTCTTC. This translates into CASSLDSQYNKQFF.

This clonotype appeared a few times. The chain uses TRBV10-2 and TRBJ1-2, with TRBD1 matching over 7 bases. The CDR3 totals 15 residues. Losses at the gene ends were 6 bases for V and 1 base for J; bases not matched to a gene: 8. In germline, CDR1 is WSHSY, CDR2 SAAADI. The chain's CDR3 is CASSGQDVFNYGYTF. DNA for the CDR3: TGCGCCAGCAGCGGACAGGACGTATTTAACTATGGCTACACCTTC.

V usage is TRBV4-1 and J usage is TRBJ1-6; D is possibly TRBD1 (6 bases). The CDR3 has 17 residues. V lost 4 bases and J lost 1, with 14 bases in between. CDR1 MGHRA and CDR2 YSYEKL come from the germline V gene. This chain's CDR3 is CASSPNRVGSYNSPLHF. The CDR3 nucleotides are TGCGCCAGCAGCCCAAACAGGGTCGGGTCCTATAATTCACCCCTCCACTTT.

This clonotype showed up just a few times. The chain carries TRBV25-1 and TRBJ2-2; TRBD1 is a possible D gene (5 bases). The CDR3 loop spans 17 amino acids. Germline V gene lookup returns CDR1 MGHDK and CDR2 SYGVNS. V was cut by 5 bases and J by 3 bases, with 19 bases left in between. CDR3 DNA: TGTGCCAGCAGTCGGCCGGCGGACATACAGCACACCGGGGAGCTGTTTTTT. Translating it yields CASSRPADIQHTGELFF.

This clonotype turned up a few times. The rearrangement joins TRBV20-1 to TRBJ2-7; maybe TRBD1 (6 bases). Germline V gene lookup returns CDR1 DFQATT and CDR2 SNEGSKA (reference sequence). The CDR3 contains 13 residues. The V and J ends lost 3 bases and 3 bases respectively, with 12 bases between them. CDR3 in DNA: TGCAGTGCTAGGAGGGGGATCCGCTACGAGCAGTACTTC. As protein: CSARRGIRYEQYF.

Regarding this clonotype: A junction boundary mismatches the germline segment, possibly from a read error. This chain's CDR3 is CASSQGTGNYYGHTF. CDR3 nucleotide sequence: TGCGCCAGCAGCCAGGGGACAGGGAACTACTATGGCCACACCTTC. The chain employs TRBV4-3 and TRBJ1-2; 9 bases fit TRBD1. Germline-derived CDR1 and CDR2 are LGHNA and YSLEER. The CDR3 has 15 amino acids.